These 15 T cell receptor beta chains originate from one sample sequenced in a study of STAT3 mutations in large granular lymphocyte leukemia. These receptors' antigens are unknown. Only in-frame clones appear in the TCRdb table, and some are missing; sequencing was by immunoSEQ multiplex PCR. The sample lists approximately 8,400 clones; about 92% were seen once. General study points: Every T-LGLL patient had at least one immunodominant TCRbeta clonotype.

The sample was peripheral blood mononuclear cells. Every receptor here comes from a man between 60 and 75 years old with T-cell large granular lymphocyte leukemia. Some clones in this sample may be carry-over from other donors' samples.

V usage is TRBV5-1 and J usage is TRBJ1-2; D unresolved. The CDR3 is 14 amino acids. V lost 0 bases to trimming and J lost 13 bases, with 19 bases between them. Germline values: CDR1 SGHRS, CDR2 YFSETQ. The CDR3 sequence: CASSLESCIRSCTF. CDR3 sequence (DNA): TGCGCCAGCAGCTTGGAGAGTTGTATAAGGTCTTGCACCTTC.

This rearrangement joins TRBV28 to TRBJ1-4, with a possible D match to TRBD1 (5 bases). This CDR3 comprises 15 residues. Trimming cost V 4 bases and J 6 bases, with 15 bases left between them. Germline loops: CDR1 MDHEN, CDR2 SYDVKM. In DNA, the CDR3 is TGTGCCAGCAGTTCCCCGGGCGGGGCGGATGAAAAACTGTTTTTT. It is translated as CASSSPGGADEKLFF.

The chain combines TRBV5-1 with TRBJ1-1; D uncertain. Germline values: CDR1 SGHRS, CDR2 YFSETQ. This CDR3 is built from 14 residues. V was clipped by 0 bases and J by 7 bases, with 13 bases between them. The CDR3 protein is CASSLGEGFGEAFF. DNA of the CDR3: TGCGCCAGCAGCTTGGGGGAAGGGTTTGGTGAAGCTTTCTTT.

The V and J genes are TRBV29-1 and TRBJ1-2, with D maybe TRBD1 (6 bases). The CDR3 totals 14 residues. The germline V gene encodes CDR1 SQVTM and CDR2 ANQGSEA. Trimming took off 2 bases at V and 2 bases at J, with 12 bases between the two ends. CDR3 DNA sequence: TGCAGCGTTGAAAAGGGGGTGGAGAACTATGGCTACACCTTC. Amino acids: CSVEKGVENYGYTF. The full variable domain, its missing parts supplied by reference TRBV29-1 and TRBJ1-2, is SAVISQKPSRDICQRGTSLTIQCQVDSQVTMMFWYRQQPGQSLTLIATANQGSEATYESGFVIDKFPISRPNLTFSTLTVSNMSPEDSSIYLCSVEKGVENYGYTFGSGTRLTVV.

The V and J genes are TRBV7-9 and TRBJ1-2; possibly TRBD1 for D (5 bases). This CDR3 region has 15 residues. CDR1 and CDR2 (germline): SEHNR, FQNEAQ (reference sequence). V lost 2 bases and J lost 3, with 13 bases in between. CDR3 region: CASSLIRGGHYGYTF. In nucleotides, the CDR3 is TGTGCCAGCAGCTTAATCCGGGGCGGTCACTATGGCTACACCTTC.

V is TRBV5-1 and J is TRBJ2-5; D might be TRBD1 or TRBD2, each matching 6 bases. There are 13 residues in the CDR3. CDR1 is SGHRS and CDR2 is YFSETQ in the germline V gene. V was pared by 4 bases and J by 5 bases, with 12 bases between. The chain's CDR3 is CASSIGGEETQYF. The CDR3 nucleotides read TGCGCCAGCAGCATCGGGGGCGAGGAGACCCAGTACTTC.

CDR3 region: CASSLDTNEKLFF. As DNA, the CDR3 is TGCGCCAGCAGCTTGGACACTAATGAAAAACTGTTTTTT. V and J are TRBV5-1 and TRBJ1-4, with D unclear. V was shortened by 0 bases and J by 2 bases, with 2 bases between the two germline ends. The CDR3 runs to 13 residues. The germline CDR1 and CDR2 sequences are SGHRS and YFSETQ.

This clone was recorded only once. The gene calls are TRBV2 and TRBJ2-7; maybe TRBD2 (5 bases). Trimming removed 8 bases from V and 2 bases from J, with 13 bases in between. The CDR3 has 13 amino acids. Germline V lookup: CDR1 SNHLY, CDR2 FYNNEI. CDR3 protein: CASVLPLAYEQYF. Here the CDR3 DNA reads TGTGCCAGCGTCCTACCACTAGCCTACGAGCAGTACTTC.

V usage is TRBV5-4 and J usage is TRBJ2-2; 10 bases line up with TRBD1. Germline-derived CDR1 and CDR2 are SGHNT and YYREEE (reference sequence). The CDR3 has 15 amino acids. With 7 bases clipped from V and 0 bases from J, the junction kept 3 bases outside the gene matches. This CDR3 is CASLGQGTNTGELFF. The CDR3 DNA reads as TGTGCCAGCTTGGGACAGGGGACGAACACCGGGGAGCTGTTTTTT. Full variable domain (missing parts from reference TRBV5-4 and TRBJ2-2): ETGVTQSPTHLIKTRGQQVTLRCSSQSGHNTVSWYQQALGQGPQFIFQYYREEENGRGNFPPRFSGLQFPNYSSELNVNALELDDSALYLCASLGQGTNTGELFFGEGSRLTVL.

Written as DNA, the CDR3 is TGTGCCAGCAGTGGGGGGAGCGGGCTAAACAATGAGCAGTTCTTC. Its translation: CASSGGSGLNNEQFF. The chain employs TRBV2 and TRBJ2-1; tentative D call: TRBD2 (6 bases). This CDR3 has 15 residues. Looked up from germline, CDR1 is SNHLY and CDR2 is FYNNEI. Trimming left V 4 bases short and J 5 bases short, with 15 bases between.

V usage is TRBV7-9 and J usage is TRBJ2-7; 7 nucleotides line up with TRBD1. The V gene's germline CDR1 is SEHNR and CDR2 FQNEAQ (reference sequence). The CDR3 is 15 amino acids. The CDR3, as DNA: TGTGCGCAGGGGGAGAGGGGGAGTTTGTCCTACGAGCAGTACTTC. Translation gives CAQGERGSLSYEQYF.

V and J are TRBV6-5 and TRBJ2-3; possibly TRBD2 for D (6 bases). The CDR3 loop spans 15 amino acids. V lost 2 bases, J lost 3 bases, and 12 bases lay in between. Germline CDR1 reads MNHEY; CDR2 reads SVGAGI. The CDR3 nucleotides read TGTGCCAGCAGTTACACCCAGACTAGTACAGATACGCAGTATTTT. As protein: CASSYTQTSTDTQYF.

The chain uses TRBV7-2 and TRBJ2-3, with D perhaps TRBD1 (5 bases). Trimming shortened V by 2 bases and J by 2 bases, and 11 bases separated the two germline ends. The CDR3 is 15 amino acids. In germline, CDR1 is SGHTA, CDR2 FQGNSA. The CDR3 loop is CASSLLQGVTDTQYF. In DNA form, the CDR3 reads TGTGCCAGCAGCTTACTCCAGGGTGTCACAGATACGCAGTATTTT.

Here the CDR3 DNA reads TGTGCCAGCTCCCCAAGGACAGGGGTGGATGAAAAACTGTTTTTT. This gives the protein CASSPRTGVDEKLFF. This chain connects TRBV18 to TRBJ1-4, with 9 bases lining up with TRBD1. The CDR3 contains 15 residues. CDR1 and CDR2 from the germline V gene are KGHSH and LQKENI. The V and J ends lost 6 bases and 6 bases, in that order; junction bases with no gene match: 8.

The chain links TRBV2 to TRBJ2-3, with D unresolved. The V end lost 5 bases, the J end lost 2 bases, and 8 bases lay between the germline ends. The length of the CDR3 is 13 residues. CDR1 is SNHLY, CDR2 FYNNEI, per germline. The CDR3 sequence: CASSTRVTDTQYF. The DNA of the CDR3 is TGTGCCAGCAGTACACGGGTCACAGATACGCAGTATTTT.